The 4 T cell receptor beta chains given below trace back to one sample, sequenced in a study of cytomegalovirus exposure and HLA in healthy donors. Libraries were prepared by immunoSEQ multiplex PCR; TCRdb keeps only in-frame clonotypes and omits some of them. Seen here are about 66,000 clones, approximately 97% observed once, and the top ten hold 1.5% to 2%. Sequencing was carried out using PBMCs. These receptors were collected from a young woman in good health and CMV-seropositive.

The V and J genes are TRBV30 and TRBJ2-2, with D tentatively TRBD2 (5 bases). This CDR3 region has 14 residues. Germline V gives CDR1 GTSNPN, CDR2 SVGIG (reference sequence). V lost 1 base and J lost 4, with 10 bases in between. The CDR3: CAWSDGLITGELFF. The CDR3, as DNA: TGTGCCTGGAGTGACGGACTTATCACCGGGGAGCTGTTTTTT.

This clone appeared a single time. The CDR3 sequence is CASSQDWGDMNTEAFF. The CDR3 region has the DNA TGTGCCAGCAGCCAAGATTGGGGCGACATGAACACTGAAGCTTTCTTT. The chain has TRBV4-2 and TRBJ1-1; possibly TRBD1 for D (5 bases). CDR3 size: 16 residues. Germline CDR1 LGHNA, CDR2 YNFKEQ. The ends were cut back, 0 bases at V and 0 bases at J, with 11 bases in the middle.

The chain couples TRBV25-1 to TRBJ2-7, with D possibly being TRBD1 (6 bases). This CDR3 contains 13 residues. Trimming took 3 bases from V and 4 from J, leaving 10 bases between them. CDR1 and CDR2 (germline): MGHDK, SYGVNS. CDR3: CASSDYGQYEQYF. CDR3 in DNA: TGTGCCAGCAGTGATTACGGACAGTACGAGCAGTACTTC.

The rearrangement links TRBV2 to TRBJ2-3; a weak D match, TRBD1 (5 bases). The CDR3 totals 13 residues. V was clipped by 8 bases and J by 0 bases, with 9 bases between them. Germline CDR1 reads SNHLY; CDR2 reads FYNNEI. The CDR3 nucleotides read TGTGCCAGCGTGCCAGGGAGCACAGATACGCAGTATTTT. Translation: CASVPGSTDTQYF. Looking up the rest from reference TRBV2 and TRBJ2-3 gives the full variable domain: EPEVTQTPSHQVTQMGQEVILRCVPISNHLYFYWYRQILGQKVEFLVSFYNNEISEKSEIFDDQFSVERPDGSNFTLKIRSTKLEDSAMYFCASVPGSTDTQYFGPGTRLTVL.